This T cell receptor (beta chain) comes out of a study of blood T cell repertoires in COVID-19 (dated by TCRdb to the early 2020s). Some background on the complete study: Samples from collaborators originated in the United States, Italy and Spain and spanned both the acute and convalescent phases of COVID-19. The material from the prospective study consisted of cDNA or gDNA derived from T cells, B-cell-depleted T cells, or PBMCs. Deeply sampled blood TCRbeta repertoires from subjects exposed to, actively infected with, or recovered from COVID-19 were included in the dataset. The repertoires were made available in a free public database intended to serve as a resource for research on the immune response to SARS-CoV-2. Samples were obtained from the ongoing ImmuneRACE study (first 160 participants) and from over 1,000 subjects provided by 6 global collaborators. Nearly every sample came with metadata listing a de-identified subject ID, COVID-19 status, age in years and sex. Where available, HLA class I and class II types were obtained from metadata supplied by the sample provider rather than from assay-based typing. What the research found in general, with its limitations: The amount of clinical and demographic metadata varied by source and participant and was provided uncurated.

TCRbeta CDR3 regions were amplified from genomic DNA by means of the immunoSEQ Assay, a bias-controlled multiplex PCR. On the study's bioinformatics: Nucleated cell counts per sample were estimated from amplification of reference gene primers within the assay. To quantify the absolute abundance of each unique TCRbeta CDR3 rearrangement, sequence reads were collapsed and filtered. Productive Simpson clonality was computed per sample as the square root of Simpson's diversity index over productive rearrangements. TCRdb's version of the immuneACCESS table is confined to in-frame rearrangements and falls short of the full clone set. An unresolved V gene accounts for under half of the shortfall where checked; the remainder is of unknown origin. V, J and clone size are taken as reported in that table, and D and trimming were inferred from the DNA itself. Recorded for this sample are 50,000 to 65,000 clones; about 80% of them occurred a single time. Roughly 22% of the sample belongs to the ten largest clones.

Whole blood was collected in K2EDTA tubes by collaborating institutions according to the institutions' own protocols. For TCRbeta analysis, collaborator samples were shipped as frozen whole blood, as isolated PBMCs, or as DNA extracted from either sample type. The CDR3 starts with the cysteine, ends with the phenylalanine, and has 19 residues. Just the 57-base CDR3 DNA is kept, in frame starting at base 1. As encoded in the germline V gene (reference sequence), CDR1 is LGHDT while CDR2 is YNNKEL. V was cut back by 5 bases and J by 0 bases, leaving a gap of 20 bases between them. Regarding this clone: Its antigen is still unknown. Base qualities were left out, and no much larger clone turns up one base away.

Sequencing used peripheral blood. Here the chain combines TRBV3-1 (or the pseudogene TRBV3-2) and TRBJ2-6; the D gene is perhaps TRBD2, from 7 matching bases. The origin of this receptor is a woman in her sixties with acute or convalescent COVID-19. The base sequence is TGTGCCAGCAGCTCAAACCCCGGGGGGCTTAGCTCTGGGGCCAACGTCCTGACTTTC. Its protein is CASSSNPGGLSSGANVLTF.